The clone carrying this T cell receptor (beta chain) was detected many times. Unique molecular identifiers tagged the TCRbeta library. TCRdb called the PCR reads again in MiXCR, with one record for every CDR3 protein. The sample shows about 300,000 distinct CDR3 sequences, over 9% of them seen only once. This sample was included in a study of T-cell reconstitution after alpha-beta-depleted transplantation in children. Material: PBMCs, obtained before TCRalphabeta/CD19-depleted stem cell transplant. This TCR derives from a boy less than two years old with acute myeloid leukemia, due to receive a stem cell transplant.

The CDR3 DNA sequence: TGTGCCAGCAGCTACAGGGGGCAAGAGACCCAGTACTTC. Translated: CASSYRGQETQYF. The chain links TRBV9 to TRBJ2-5; TRBD1 agrees at 8 bases. The CDR3 covers 13 residues. Trimming removed 4 bases from V and 2 bases from J; junction bases left unmatched: 1. Looked up from germline, CDR1 is SGDLS and CDR2 is YYNGEE.